One T cell receptor (beta chain) is described in this entry. Its antigen is not yet known. No per-base quality is available; no much larger clone lies one base away. The data belong to a study of blood T cell repertoires in COVID-19 (TCRdb year 2020). Broadly, across the study: Samples covering the acute and convalescent phases of COVID-19 were provided by collaborators in the United States, Italy and Spain. The prospective study material was composed of cDNA or gDNA derived from T cells, B-cell-depleted T cells, or PBMCs. The dataset comprised deeply sampled blood TCRbeta repertoires from subjects exposed to, actively infected with, or recovered from COVID-19. The repertoires were released in a freely available public database intended as a resource for research on the immune response to SARS-CoV-2. Samples came from the ongoing ImmuneRACE study (first 160 participants) plus 1,254 subjects from 6 global collaborators. Sample metadata almost always included a de-identified subject ID, COVID-19 status, age in years and sex. HLA class I and class II types, where available, came from metadata supplied by the sample provider rather than from assay-based typing.

The paper's findings and limits, for the study overall: Clinical and demographic metadata were provided uncurated, with the amount varying by source and participant.

TCRbeta CDR3 regions were amplified from genomic DNA using the immunoSEQ Assay, a bias-controlled multiplex PCR. As for the authors' bioinformatics: Nucleated cell counts per sample were estimated from amplification of reference gene primers within the assay. To quantify the absolute abundance of each unique TCRbeta CDR3 rearrangement, sequence reads were collapsed and filtered. For each sample, productive Simpson clonality was calculated by taking the square root of Simpson's diversity index across productive rearrangements. TCRdb took over this immuneACCESS table, retaining in-frame rearrangements with V and J assigned. Such tables are incomplete; in checked studies, under half of the missing clones stem from an unresolved V gene, and the remainder is unexplained. V, J and clone size reflect that table, while D and trimming were determined from the DNA. Within this sample are over 90,000 clones, with roughly 87% of them counted one time only. The ten largest clones represent around 5% of the sample.

From a lookup of the germline V gene, CDR1 and CDR2 are SGHDN and FVKESK. The CDR3, from cysteine to phenylalanine, totals 18 residues. Only the CDR3 DNA stays, 54 bases, in frame from base 1. The V end gives up 0 bases and the J end 5 bases, leaving 14 bases in the junction not matched to a gene. One collaborating source in Seattle enrolled patients during active infection and followed them longitudinally through the course of disease. The collaborating institutions used their own protocols to collect whole blood in K2EDTA tubes. For TCRbeta analysis, collaborators shipped samples in one of three forms: frozen whole blood, isolated PBMCs, or DNA extracted from either of those sample types.

The sequenced sample was peripheral blood. The chain is assembled from TRBV14 and TRBJ2-5, with 8 bases matching TRBD2. The receptor's source is a woman between 50 and 59 years old with COVID-19, enrolled during active disease. DNA sequence: TGTGCCAGCAGCCAAGAATCGAGGACTAGCTGGCGTGAGGAGACCCAGTACTTC. Its protein product is CASSQESRTSWREETQYF.